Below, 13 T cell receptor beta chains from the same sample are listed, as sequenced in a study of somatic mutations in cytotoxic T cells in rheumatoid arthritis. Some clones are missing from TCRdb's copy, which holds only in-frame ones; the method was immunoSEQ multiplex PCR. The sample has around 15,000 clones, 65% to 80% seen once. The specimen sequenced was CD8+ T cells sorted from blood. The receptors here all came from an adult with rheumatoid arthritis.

The CDR3 coding sequence is TGCAGTGCGGTCCGGGCAGATACGCAGTATTTT. Its translation: CSAVRADTQYF. The chain recombines TRBV20-1 with TRBJ2-3; no clear D. Trimming removed 6 bases at V and 4 bases at J, with 8 bases between. Germline V gene sequence: CDR1 DFQATT, CDR2 SNEGSKA (reference sequence). The CDR3 length is 11 residues.

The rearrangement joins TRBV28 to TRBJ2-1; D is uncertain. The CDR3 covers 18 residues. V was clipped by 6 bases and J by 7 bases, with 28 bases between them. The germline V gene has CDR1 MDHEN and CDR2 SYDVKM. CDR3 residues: CASRHEIGFRVIRNEQFF. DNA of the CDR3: TGTGCCAGCAGACACGAAATCGGATTTAGGGTTATCAGGAATGAGCAGTTCTTC.

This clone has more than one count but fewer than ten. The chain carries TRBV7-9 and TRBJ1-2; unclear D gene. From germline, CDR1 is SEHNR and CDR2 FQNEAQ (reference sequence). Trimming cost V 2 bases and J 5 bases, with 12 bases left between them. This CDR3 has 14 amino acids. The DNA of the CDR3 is TGTGCCAGCAGCTTACTTCACCCTCTGTATGGCTACACCTTC. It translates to CASSLLHPLYGYTF.

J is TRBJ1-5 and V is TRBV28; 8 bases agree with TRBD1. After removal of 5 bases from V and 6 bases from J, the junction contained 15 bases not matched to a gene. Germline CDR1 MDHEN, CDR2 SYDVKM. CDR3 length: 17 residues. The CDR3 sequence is CASSPLSLDRVPQPQHF. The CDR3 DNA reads TGTGCCAGCAGTCCGCTCTCCCTGGACAGGGTACCTCAGCCCCAGCATTTT.

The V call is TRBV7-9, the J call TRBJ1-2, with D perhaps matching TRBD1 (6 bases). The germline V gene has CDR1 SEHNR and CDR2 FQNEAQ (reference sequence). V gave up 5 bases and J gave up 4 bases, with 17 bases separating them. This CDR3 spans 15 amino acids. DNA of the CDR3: TGTGCCAGCAGCCCCCTCGGCGGGGGCTTCTATGGCTACACCTTC. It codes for CASSPLGGGFYGYTF.

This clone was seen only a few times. The CDR3 DNA sequence: TGTGCCAGCAGCTGGGGCATTCTACGATCCTACAATGAGCAGTTCTTC. Protein sequence: CASSWGILRSYNEQFF. This sequence joins TRBV5-6 and TRBJ2-1; tentative D call: TRBD1 (5 bases). V was trimmed by 3 bases and J by 1 base, leaving 14 bases between them. The CDR3 contains 16 residues. Germline CDR1 SGHDT, CDR2 YYEEEE.

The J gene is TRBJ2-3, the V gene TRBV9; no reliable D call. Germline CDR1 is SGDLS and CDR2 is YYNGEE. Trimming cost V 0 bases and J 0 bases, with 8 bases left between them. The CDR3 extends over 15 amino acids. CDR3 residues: CASSVELSSTDTQYF. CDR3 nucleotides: TGTGCCAGCAGCGTAGAGTTGAGCAGCACAGATACGCAGTATTTT.

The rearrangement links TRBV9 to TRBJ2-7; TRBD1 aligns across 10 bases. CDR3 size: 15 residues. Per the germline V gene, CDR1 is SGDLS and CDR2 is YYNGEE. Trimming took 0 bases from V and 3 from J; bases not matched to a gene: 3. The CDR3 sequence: CASSVAGTGDYEQYF. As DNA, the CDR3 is TGTGCCAGCAGCGTAGCCGGGACAGGGGACTACGAGCAGTACTTC.

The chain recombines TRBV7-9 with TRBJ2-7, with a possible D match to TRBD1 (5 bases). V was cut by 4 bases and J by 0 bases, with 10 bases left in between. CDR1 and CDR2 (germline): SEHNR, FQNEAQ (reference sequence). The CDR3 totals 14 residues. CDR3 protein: CASSSRQSSYEQYF. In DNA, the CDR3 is TGTGCCAGCAGCTCCCGACAGAGCTCCTACGAGCAGTACTTC.

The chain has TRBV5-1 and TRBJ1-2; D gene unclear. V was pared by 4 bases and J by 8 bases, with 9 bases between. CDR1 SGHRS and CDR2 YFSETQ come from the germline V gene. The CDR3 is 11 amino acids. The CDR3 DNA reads TGCGCCAGCAGCGTGGACGGGGGCTACACCTTC. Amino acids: CASSVDGGYTF. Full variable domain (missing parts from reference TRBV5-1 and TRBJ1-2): KAGVTQTPRYLIKTRGQQVTLSCSPISGHRSVSWYQQTPGQGLQFLFEYFSETQRNKGNFPGRFSGRQFSNSRSEMNVSTLELGDSALYLCASSVDGGYTFGSGTRLTVV.

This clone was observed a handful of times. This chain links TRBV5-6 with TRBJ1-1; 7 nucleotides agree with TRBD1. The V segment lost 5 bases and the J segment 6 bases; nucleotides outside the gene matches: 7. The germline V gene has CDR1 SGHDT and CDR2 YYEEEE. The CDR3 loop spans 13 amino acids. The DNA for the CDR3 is TGTGCCAGCAGTCCCTGGACAGGCGCTGAAGCTTTCTTT. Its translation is CASSPWTGAEAFF.

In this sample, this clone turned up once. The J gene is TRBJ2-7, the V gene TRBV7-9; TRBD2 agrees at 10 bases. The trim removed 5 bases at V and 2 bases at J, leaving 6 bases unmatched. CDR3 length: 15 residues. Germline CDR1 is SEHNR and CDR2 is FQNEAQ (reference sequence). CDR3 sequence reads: CASSPAGGTTYEQYF. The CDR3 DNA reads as TGTGCCAGCAGCCCAGCGGGGGGGACAACCTACGAGCAGTACTTC. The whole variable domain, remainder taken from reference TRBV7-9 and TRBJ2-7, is DTGVSQNPRHKITKRGQNVTFRCDPISEHNRLYWYRQTLGQGPEFLTYFQNEAQLEKSRLLSDRFSAERPKGSFSTLEIQRTEQGDSAMYLCASSPAGGTTYEQYFGPGTRLTVT.

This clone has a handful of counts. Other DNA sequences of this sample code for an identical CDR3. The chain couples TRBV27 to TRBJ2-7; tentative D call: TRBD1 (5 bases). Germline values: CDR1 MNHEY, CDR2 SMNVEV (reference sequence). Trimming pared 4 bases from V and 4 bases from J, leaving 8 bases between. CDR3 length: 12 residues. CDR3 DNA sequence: TGTGCCAGCAGTTCCCCAGGGTACGAGCAGTACTTC. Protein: CASSSPGYEQYF.